Here is one T cell receptor (beta chain) with its context. Antigen unknown. Clones were sequenced by immunoSEQ multiplex PCR, and TCRdb holds only the in-frame ones, with some missing. Of fewer than 25,000 clones in the sample, about 80% were seen once. The data were taken from a study of EBV T-cell therapy then PD-1 blockade in nasopharyngeal carcinoma. Germline V lookup: CDR1 MNHEY, CDR2 SVGEGT. There are 14 residues in the CDR3. Trimming removed 0 bases from V and 6 bases from J, with 8 bases in between. Time point noted: 266 days after commencement of treatment, after nivolumab therapy. Sample treatment: AdE1-LMPpoly-expanded autologous EBV-specific T-cell therapy followed by anti-PD-1 nivolumab.

This chain links TRBV6-2 or TRBV6-3 with TRBJ2-2; D is unclear. This clonotype originated in a man aged 35-49 years with nasopharyngeal carcinoma. The sequencing used CD8+ T cells from blood, collected around day 250 from a patient whose treatment included autologous EBV-specific T cells and nivolumab. CDR3 amino acids: CASSYSVASGELFF. CDR3 DNA sequence: TGTGCCAGCAGTTACTCGGTGGCTTCCGGGGAGCTGTTTTTT.